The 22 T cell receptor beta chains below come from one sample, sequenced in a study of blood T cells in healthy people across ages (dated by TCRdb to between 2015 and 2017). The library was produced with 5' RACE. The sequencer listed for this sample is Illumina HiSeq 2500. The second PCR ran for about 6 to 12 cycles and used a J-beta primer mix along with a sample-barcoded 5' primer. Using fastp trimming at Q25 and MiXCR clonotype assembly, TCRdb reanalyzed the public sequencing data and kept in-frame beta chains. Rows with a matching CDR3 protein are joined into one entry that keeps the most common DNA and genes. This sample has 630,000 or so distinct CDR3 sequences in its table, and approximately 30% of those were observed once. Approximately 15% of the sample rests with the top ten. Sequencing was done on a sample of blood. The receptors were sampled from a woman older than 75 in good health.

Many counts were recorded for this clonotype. The DNA for the CDR3 is TGCAGCGTTCGCCCGGGGCTAGCCAAAAACATTCAGTACTTC. Translation gives CSVRPGLAKNIQYF. The chain is built from TRBV29-1 and TRBJ2-4; D could derive from TRBD1 or TRBD2 (5 bases each). This CDR3 has 14 residues. The ends were cut back, 5 bases at V and 0 bases at J, with 11 bases in the middle. Germline CDR1 is SQVTM and CDR2 is ANQGSEA.

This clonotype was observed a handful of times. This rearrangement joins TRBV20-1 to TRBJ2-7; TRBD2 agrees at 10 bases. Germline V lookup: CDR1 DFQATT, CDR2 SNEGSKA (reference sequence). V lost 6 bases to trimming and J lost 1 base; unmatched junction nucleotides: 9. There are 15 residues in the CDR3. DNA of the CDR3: TGCAGTGCAACTACCGGGACTAGCGATTCCTACGAGCAGTACTTC. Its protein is CSATTGTSDSYEQYF.

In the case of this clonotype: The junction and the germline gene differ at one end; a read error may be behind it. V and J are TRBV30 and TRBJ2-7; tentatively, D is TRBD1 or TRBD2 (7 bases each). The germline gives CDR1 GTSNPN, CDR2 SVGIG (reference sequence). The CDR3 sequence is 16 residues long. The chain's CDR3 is CARSALGTAGTYEQYF. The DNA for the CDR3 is TGTGCCCGGAGTGCTTTGGGGACAGCGGGAACCTACGAGCAGTACTTC. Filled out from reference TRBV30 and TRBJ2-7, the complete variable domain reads SQTIHQWPATLVQPVGSPLSLECTVEGTSNPNLYWYRQAAGRGLQLLFYSVGIGQISSEVPQNLSASRPQDRQFILSSKKLLLSDSGFYLCARSALGTAGTYEQYFGPGTRLTVT.

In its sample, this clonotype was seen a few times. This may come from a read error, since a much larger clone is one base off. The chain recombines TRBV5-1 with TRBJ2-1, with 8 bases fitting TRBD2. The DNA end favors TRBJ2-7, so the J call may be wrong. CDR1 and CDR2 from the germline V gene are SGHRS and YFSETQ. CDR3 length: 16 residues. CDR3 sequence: CASSPGGAGAYNEQYF. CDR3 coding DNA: TGCGCCAGCAGCCCAGGCGGAGCGGGGGCCTACAATGAGCAGTACTTC.

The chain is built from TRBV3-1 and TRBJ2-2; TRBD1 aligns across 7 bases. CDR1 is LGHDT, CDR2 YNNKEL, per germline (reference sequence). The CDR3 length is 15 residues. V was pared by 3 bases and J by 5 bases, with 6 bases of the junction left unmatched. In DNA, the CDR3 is TGTGCCAGCAGCCAGAGACAGGGTCGAACCGGGGAGCTGTTTTTT. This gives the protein CASSQRQGRTGELFF. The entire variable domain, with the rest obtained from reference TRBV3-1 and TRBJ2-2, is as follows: DTAVSQTPKYLVTQMGNDKSIKCEQNLGHDTMYWYKQDSKKFLKIMFSYNNKELIINETVPNRFSPKSPDKAHLNLHINSLELGDSAVYFCASSQRQGRTGELFFGEGSRLTVL.

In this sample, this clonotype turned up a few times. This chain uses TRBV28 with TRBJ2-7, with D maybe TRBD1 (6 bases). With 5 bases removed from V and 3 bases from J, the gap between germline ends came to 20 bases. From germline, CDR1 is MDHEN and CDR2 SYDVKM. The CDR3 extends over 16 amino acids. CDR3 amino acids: CASSPIGTSRIYEQYF. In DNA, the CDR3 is TGTGCCAGCAGTCCCATCGGGACATCTCGCATCTACGAGCAGTACTTC.

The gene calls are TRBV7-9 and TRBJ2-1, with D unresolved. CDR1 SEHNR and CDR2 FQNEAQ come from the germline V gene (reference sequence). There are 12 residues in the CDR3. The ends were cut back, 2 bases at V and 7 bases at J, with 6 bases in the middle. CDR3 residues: CASSLSQNEQFF. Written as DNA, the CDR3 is TGTGCCAGCAGCTTATCACAGAATGAGCAGTTCTTC.

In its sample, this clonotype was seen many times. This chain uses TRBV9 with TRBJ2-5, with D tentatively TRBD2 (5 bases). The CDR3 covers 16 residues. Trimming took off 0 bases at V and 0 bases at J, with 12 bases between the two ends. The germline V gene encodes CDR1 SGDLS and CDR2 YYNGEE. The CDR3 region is CASSVARGRNQETQYF. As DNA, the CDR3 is TGTGCCAGCAGCGTAGCTCGAGGGCGGAACCAAGAGACCCAGTACTTC.

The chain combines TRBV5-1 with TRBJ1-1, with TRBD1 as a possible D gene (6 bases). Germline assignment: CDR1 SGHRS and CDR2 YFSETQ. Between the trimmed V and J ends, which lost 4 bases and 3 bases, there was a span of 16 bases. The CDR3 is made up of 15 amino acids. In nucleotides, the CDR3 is TGCGCCAGCAGCACGGGGGGGGGCTATGACACTGAAGCTTTCTTT. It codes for CASSTGGGYDTEAFF.

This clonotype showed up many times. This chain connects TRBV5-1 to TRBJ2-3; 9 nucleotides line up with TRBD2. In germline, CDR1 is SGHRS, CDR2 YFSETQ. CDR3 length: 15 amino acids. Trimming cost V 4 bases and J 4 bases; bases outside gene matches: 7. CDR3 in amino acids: CASSPSGTSPDTQYF. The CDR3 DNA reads TGCGCCAGCAGCCCTTCCGGGACTAGCCCAGATACGCAGTATTTT.

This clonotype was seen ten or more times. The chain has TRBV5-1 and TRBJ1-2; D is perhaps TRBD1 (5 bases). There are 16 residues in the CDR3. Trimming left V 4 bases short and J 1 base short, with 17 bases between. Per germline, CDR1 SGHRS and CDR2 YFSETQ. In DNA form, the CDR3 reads TGCGCCAGCAGCCCGGGACGGTTGAATTTTAACTATGGCTACACCTTC. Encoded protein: CASSPGRLNFNYGYTF.

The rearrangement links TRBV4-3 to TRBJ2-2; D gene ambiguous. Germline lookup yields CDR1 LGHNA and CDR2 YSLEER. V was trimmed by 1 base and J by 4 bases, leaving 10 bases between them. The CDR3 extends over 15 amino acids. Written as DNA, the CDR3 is TGCGCCAGCAGCCAAGTGTTACAGACCACCGGGGAGCTGTTTTTT. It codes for CASSQVLQTTGELFF.

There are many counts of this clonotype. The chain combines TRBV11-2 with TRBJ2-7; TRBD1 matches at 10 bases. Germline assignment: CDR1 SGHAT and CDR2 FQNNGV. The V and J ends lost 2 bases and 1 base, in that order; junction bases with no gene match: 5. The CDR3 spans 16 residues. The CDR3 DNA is TGTGCCAGCAGCTTACTCCGGACAGGGGGGTCCTACGAGCAGTACTTC. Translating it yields CASSLLRTGGSYEQYF.

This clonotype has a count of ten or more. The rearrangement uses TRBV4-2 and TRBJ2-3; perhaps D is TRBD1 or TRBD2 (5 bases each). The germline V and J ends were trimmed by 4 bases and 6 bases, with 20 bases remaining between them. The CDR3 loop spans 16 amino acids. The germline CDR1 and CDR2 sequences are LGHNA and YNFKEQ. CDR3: CASSPTPGTGSDTQYF. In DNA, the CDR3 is TGTGCCAGCAGCCCCACTCCCGGGACCGGCAGTGATACGCAGTATTTT.

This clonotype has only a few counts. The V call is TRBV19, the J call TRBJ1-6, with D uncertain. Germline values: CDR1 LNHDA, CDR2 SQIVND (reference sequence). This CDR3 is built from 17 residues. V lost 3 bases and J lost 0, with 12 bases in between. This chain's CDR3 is CASSIEASSSYNSPLHF. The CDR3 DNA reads TGTGCCAGTAGTATTGAGGCGTCGAGCTCCTATAATTCACCCCTCCACTTT. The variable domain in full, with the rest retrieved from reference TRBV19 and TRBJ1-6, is DGGITQSPKYLFRKEGQNVTLSCEQNLNHDAMYWYRQDPGQGLRLIYYSQIVNDFQKGDIAEGYSVSREKKESFPLTVTSAQKNPTAFYLCASSIEASSSYNSPLHFGNGTRLTVT.

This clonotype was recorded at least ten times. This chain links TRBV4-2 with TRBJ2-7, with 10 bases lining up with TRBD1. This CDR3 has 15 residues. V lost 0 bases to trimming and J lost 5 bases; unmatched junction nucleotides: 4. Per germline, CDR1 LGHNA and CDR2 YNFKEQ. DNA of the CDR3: TGTGCCAGCAGCCAAGATGGGACAGGGGTGAACGAGCAGTACTTC. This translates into CASSQDGTGVNEQYF.

CDR3 region: CSARVQGRMNTEAFF. DNA for the CDR3: TGCAGTGCTAGAGTGCAGGGCCGCATGAACACTGAAGCTTTCTTT. V is TRBV20-1 and J is TRBJ1-1, with a weak D call TRBD1 (5 bases). The CDR3 is 15 amino acids. Trimming stripped 1 base from V and 0 bases from J, with 12 bases between. Germline CDR1 is DFQATT and CDR2 is SNEGSKA (reference sequence).

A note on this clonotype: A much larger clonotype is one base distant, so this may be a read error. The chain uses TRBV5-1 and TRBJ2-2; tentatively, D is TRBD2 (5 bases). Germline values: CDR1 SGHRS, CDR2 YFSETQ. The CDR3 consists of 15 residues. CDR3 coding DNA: TGCGCCAGCAGCAAGACCGAGGCGAACACCGGGGAGCGGTTTTTT. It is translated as CASSKTEANTGERFF.

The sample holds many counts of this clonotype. In nucleotides, the CDR3 is TGTGCCAGCACCTGGGGGACAGGGAACTATGGCTACACCTTC. It is translated as CASTWGTGNYGYTF. The chain carries TRBV6-6 and TRBJ1-2; TRBD1 matches 9 bases. In germline, CDR1 is MNHNY, CDR2 SVGAGI (reference sequence). The V and J ends lost 7 bases and 2 bases, in that order; junction bases with no gene match: 5. The CDR3 extends over 14 amino acids.

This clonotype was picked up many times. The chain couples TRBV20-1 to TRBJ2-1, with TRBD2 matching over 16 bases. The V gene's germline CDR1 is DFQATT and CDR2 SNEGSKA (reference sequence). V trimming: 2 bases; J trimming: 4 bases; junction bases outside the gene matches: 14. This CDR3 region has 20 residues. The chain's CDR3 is CSARKPLGTSGGAGYNEQFF. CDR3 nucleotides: TGCAGTGCTAGAAAACCCCTAGGGACTAGCGGGGGGGCTGGTTACAATGAGCAGTTCTTC.

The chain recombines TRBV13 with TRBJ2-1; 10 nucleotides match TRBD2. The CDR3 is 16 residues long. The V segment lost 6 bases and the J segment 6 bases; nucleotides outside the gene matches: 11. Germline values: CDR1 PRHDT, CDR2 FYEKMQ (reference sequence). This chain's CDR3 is CASSSGGTSVRNEQFF. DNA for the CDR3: TGTGCCAGCAGTTCGGGGGGGACTAGCGTTCGCAATGAGCAGTTCTTC.

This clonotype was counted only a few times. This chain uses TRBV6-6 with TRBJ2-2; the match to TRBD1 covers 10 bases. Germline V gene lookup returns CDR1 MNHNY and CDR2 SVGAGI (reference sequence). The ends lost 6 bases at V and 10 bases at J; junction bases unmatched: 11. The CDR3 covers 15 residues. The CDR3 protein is CASRWTGGYTPELFF. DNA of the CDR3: TGTGCCAGCAGATGGACAGGGGGGTACACCCCGGAGCTGTTTTTT.